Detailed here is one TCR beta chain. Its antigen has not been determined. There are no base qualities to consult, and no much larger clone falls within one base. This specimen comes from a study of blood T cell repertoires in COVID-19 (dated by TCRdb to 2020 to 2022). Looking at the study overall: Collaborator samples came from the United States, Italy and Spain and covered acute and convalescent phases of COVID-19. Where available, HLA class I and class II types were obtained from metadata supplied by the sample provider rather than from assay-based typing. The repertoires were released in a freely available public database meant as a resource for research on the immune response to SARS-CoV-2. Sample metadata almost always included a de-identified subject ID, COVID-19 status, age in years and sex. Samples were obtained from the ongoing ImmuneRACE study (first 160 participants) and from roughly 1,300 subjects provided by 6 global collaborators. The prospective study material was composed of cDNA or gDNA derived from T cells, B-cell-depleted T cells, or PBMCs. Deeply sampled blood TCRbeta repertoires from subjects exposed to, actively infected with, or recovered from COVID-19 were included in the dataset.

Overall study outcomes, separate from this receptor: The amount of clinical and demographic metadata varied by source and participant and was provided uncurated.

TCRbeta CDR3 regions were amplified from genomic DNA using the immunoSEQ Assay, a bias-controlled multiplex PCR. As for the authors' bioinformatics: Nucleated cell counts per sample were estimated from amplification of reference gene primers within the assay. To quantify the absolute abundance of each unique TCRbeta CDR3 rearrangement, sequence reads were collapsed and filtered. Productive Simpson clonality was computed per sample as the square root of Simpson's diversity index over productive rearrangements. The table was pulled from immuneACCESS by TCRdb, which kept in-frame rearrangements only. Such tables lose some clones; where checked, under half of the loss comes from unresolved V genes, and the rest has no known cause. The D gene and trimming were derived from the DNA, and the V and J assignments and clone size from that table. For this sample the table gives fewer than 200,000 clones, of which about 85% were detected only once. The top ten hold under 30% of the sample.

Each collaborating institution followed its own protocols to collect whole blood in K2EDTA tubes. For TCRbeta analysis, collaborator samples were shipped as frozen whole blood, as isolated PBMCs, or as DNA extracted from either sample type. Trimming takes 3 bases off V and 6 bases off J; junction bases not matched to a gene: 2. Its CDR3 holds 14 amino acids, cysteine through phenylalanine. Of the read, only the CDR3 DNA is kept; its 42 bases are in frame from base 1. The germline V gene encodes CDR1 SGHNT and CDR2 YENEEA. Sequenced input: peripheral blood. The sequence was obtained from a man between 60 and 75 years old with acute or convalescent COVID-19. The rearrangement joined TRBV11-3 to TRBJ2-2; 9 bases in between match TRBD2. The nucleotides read TGTGCCAGCAGCTTGGGACTAGCCCCCGGGGAGCTGTTTTTT. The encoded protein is CASSLGLAPGELFF.